The sequence of this T cell receptor (beta chain) was determined in a study of siplizumab effects on memory and regulatory T cells. The study, taken as a whole, reports: Naive T cells looked more diverse than memory cells and looked like major alloresponse contributors.

As concerns this clone: The antigen is undetermined.

TCR templates numbering some 100,000 were assayed per sample. Method: immunoSEQ multiplex PCR; TCRdb's copy keeps in-frame clones and lacks some. The sample consists of 87,000 or so clones, around 94% of them appearing once. The CDR3 has 14 residues. Trimming left V 4 bases short and J 0 bases short, with 9 bases between. CDR1 and CDR2 (germline): SGHRS, YFSETQ. The TCR originated in a human donor in good health. V is TRBV5-1 and J is TRBJ2-3, with a possible D match to TRBD1 (6 bases). Sequencing was carried out using non-Treg CD4+ T cells sorted from blood. CDR3 residues: CASSLDRSTDTQYF. The CDR3 coding sequence is TGCGCCAGCAGCCTCGACAGGAGCACAGATACGCAGTATTTT.